This T cell receptor (beta chain) derives from a study of T-cell reconstitution after alpha-beta-depleted transplantation in children. V lost 2 bases and J 0 bases, leaving 6 bases between the germline ends. Germline values: CDR1 MDHEN, CDR2 SYDVKM. The CDR3 is made up of 14 amino acids. This clonotype was counted many times. The TCRbeta library was prepared with unique molecular identifiers. TCRdb analysed the PCR reads with MiXCR anew, one entry per CDR3 protein. The repertoire holds some 200,000 distinct CDR3 sequences, with roughly 8.3% as singletons. The sample here was PBMCs, mostly from graft donor cells, taken 360 days after TCRalphabeta/CD19-depleted stem cell transplant. This receptor was obtained from a male patient between 2 and 15 years old who had a stem cell transplant for acute myeloid leukemia, so the T cells may come from the graft donor. The chain uses TRBV28 and TRBJ2-3; D not resolved. The CDR3 coding sequence is TGTGCCAGCAGTTTAACGACTAGCACAGATACGCAGTATTTT. Translating it yields CASSLTTSTDTQYF.